This section outlines one TCR beta chain sequence together with its context. The antigen remains undetermined. Germline and junction disagree at one end, which may indicate a read error. The iRepertoire nested amplicon-rescue multiplex PCR amplified TCR alpha and beta CDR3s from RNA. TCRdb re-called the multiplex PCR reads through MiXCR, storing one row per CDR3 protein. The table includes roughly 120,000 distinct CDR3 sequences, roughly 20% detected once. This entry comes from a study of glioma-infiltrating T cells. The CDR3 contains 15 residues. Per germline, CDR1 MRHNA and CDR2 SNTAGT. Regarding the study as a whole: Gliomas, especially low-grade, showed above-expected tissue-blood divergence; non-neoplastic patients showed below.

This chain uses TRBV6-4 with TRBJ1-5; possibly TRBD1 for D (5 bases). Sequenced input: glioma tissue, nonneoplastic brain tissue, or PBMCs (not recorded which). The sequence derives from a human donor with low-grade glioma or glioblastoma, undergoing nonglioma brain surgery, or in good health (not recorded which). The CDR3 DNA sequence: TGTGACAGCAGTGACCTCCGGGACTACAATCAGCCCCAGCATTTT. Translated, it gives CDSSDLRDYNQPQHF.